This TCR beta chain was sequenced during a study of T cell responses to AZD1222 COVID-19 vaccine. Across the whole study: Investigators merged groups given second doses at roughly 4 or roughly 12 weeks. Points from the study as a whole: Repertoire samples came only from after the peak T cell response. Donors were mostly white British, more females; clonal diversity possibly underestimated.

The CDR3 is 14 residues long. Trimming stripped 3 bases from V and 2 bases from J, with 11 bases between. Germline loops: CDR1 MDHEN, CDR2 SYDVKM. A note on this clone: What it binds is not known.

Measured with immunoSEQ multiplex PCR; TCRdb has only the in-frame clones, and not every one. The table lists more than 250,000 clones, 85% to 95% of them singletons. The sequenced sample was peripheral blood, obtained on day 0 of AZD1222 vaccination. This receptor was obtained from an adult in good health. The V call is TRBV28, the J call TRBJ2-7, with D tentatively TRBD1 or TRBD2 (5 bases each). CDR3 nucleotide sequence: TGTGCCAGCAGTTTGCCACGGGGCCCCTACGAGCAGTACTTC. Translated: CASSLPRGPYEQYF. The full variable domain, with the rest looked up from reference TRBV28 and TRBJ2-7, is DVKVTQSSRYLVKRTGEKVFLECVQDMDHENMFWYRQDPGLGLRLIYFSYDVKMKEKGDIPEGYSVSREKKERFSLILESASTNQTSMYLCASSLPRGPYEQYFGPGTRLTVT.